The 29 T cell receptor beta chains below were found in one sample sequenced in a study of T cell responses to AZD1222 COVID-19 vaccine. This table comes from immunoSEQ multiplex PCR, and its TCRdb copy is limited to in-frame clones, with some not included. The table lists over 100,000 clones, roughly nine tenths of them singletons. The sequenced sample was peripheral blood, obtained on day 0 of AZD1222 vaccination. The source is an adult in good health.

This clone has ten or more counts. This chain's CDR3 is CASRASSINSPLHF. CDR3 DNA sequence: TGTGCCTCGCGCGCGAGTTCGATTAATTCACCCCTCCACTTT. This chain uses TRBV3-1 (or the pseudogene TRBV3-2) with TRBJ1-6; D uncertain. The V end lost 11 bases, the J end lost 6 bases, and 17 bases lay between the germline ends. This CDR3 has 14 amino acids. Germline V lookup: CDR1 LGHDT, CDR2 YNNKEL (reference sequence).

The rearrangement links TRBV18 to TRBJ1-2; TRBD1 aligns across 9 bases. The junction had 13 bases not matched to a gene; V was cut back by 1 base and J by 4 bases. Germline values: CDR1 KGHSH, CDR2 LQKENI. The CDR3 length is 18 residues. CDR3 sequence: CASSPRTGTGMVFYGYTF. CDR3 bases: TGTGCCAGCTCACCACGCACCGGGACAGGGATGGTCTTCTATGGCTACACCTTC.

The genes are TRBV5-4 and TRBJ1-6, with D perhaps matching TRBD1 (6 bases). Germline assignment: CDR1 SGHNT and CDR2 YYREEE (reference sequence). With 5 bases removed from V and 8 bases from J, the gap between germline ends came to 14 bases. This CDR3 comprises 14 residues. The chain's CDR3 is CASRTDRFHSPLHF. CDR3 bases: TGTGCCAGCAGGACCGACAGGTTTCATTCACCCCTCCACTTT.

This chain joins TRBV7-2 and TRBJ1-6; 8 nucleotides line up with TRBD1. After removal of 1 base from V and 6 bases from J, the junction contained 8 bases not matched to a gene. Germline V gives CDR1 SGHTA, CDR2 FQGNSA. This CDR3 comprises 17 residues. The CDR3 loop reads CASSLVHGTGSNSPLHF. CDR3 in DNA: TGTGCCAGCAGCTTAGTTCACGGGACAGGTTCTAATTCACCCCTCCACTTT.

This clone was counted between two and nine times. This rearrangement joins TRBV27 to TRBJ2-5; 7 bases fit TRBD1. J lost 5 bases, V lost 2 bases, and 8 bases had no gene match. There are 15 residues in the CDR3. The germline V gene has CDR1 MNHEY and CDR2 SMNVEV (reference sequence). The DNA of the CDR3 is TGTGCCAGCAGTTTAGACCCGACAGGGTGGGAGACCCAGTACTTC. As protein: CASSLDPTGWETQYF.

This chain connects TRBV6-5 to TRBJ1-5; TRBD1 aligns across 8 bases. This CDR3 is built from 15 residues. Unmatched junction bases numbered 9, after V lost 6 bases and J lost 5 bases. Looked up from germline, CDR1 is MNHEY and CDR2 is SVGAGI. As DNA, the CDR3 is TGTGCCAGCAGCCCCGACAGGGGAAGGGATCAGCCCCAGCATTTT. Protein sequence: CASSPDRGRDQPQHF.

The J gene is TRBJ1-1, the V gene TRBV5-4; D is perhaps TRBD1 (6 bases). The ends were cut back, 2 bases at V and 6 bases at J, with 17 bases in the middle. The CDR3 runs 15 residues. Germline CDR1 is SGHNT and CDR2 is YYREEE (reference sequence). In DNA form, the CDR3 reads TGTGCCAGCAGCTTTGGGGGGGCGACGTTGGCTGAAGCTTTCTTT. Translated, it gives CASSFGGATLAEAFF.

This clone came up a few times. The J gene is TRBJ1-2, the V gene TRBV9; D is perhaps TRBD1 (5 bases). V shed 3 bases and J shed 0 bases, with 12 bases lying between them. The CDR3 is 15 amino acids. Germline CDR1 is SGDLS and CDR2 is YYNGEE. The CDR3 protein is CASSDRQQTNYGYTF. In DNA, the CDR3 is TGTGCCAGCAGCGACCGACAGCAAACTAACTATGGCTACACCTTC.

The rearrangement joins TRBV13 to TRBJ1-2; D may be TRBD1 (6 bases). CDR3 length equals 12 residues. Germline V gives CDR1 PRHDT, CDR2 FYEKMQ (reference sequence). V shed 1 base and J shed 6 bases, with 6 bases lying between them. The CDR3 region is CASSLEGDGYTF. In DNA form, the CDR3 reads TGTGCCAGCAGCTTAGAGGGGGATGGCTACACCTTC.

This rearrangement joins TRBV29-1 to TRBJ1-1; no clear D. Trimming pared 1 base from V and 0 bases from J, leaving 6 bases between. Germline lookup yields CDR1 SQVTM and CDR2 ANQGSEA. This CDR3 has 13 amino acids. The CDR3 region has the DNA TGCAGCGTTGAAGTTGCCCTGAACACTGAAGCTTTCTTT. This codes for CSVEVALNTEAFF.

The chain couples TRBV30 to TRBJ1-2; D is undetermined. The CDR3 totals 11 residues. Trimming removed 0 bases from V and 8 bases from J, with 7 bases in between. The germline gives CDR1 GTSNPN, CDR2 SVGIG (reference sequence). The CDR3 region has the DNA TGTGCCTGGAGTGTGCAGTTCGGCTACACCTTC. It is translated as CAWSVQFGYTF.

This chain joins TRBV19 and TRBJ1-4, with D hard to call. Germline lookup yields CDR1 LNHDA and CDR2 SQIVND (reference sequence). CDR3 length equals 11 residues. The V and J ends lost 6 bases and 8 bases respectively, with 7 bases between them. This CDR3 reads CASSLGEKLFF. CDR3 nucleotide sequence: TGTGCCAGTAGCCTGGGAGAAAAACTGTTTTTT.

CDR3 DNA sequence: TGTGCCAGCAGCGTCCTGCGGGGCAATGAGCAGTTCTTC. This translates into CASSVLRGNEQFF. The rearrangement links TRBV5-6 to TRBJ2-1; D perhaps matches TRBD2 (6 bases). Germline values: CDR1 SGHDT, CDR2 YYEEEE. Trimming took 4 bases from V and 6 from J, leaving 11 bases between them. The CDR3 runs 13 residues.

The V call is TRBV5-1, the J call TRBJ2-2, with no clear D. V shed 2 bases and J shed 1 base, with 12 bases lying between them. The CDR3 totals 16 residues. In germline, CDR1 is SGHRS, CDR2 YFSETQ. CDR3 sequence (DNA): TGCGCCAGCAGCTTTTCCTCTTTAAGGAACACCGGGGAGCTGTTTTTT. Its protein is CASSFSSLRNTGELFF.

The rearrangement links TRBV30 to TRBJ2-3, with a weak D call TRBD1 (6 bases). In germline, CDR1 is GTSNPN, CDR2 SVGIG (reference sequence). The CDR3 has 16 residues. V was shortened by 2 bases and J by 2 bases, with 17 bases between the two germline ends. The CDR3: CAWSRGKNLYTDTQYF. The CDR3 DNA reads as TGTGCCTGGAGTAGGGGGAAAAACTTATACACAGATACGCAGTATTTT.

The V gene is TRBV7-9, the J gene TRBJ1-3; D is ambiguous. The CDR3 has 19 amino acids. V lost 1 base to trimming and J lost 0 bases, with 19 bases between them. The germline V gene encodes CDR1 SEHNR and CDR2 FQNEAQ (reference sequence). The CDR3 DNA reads TGTGCCAGCAGCTTAGGGGTCGAGGGAAAAGTCCGCTCTGGAAACACCATATATTTT. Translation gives CASSLGVEGKVRSGNTIYF.

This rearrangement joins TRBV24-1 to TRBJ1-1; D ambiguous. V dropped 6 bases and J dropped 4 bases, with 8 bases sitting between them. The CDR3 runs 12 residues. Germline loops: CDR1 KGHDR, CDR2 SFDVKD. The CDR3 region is CATSRLGTEAFF. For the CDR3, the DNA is TGTGCCACCAGTAGGCTGGGCACTGAAGCTTTCTTT.

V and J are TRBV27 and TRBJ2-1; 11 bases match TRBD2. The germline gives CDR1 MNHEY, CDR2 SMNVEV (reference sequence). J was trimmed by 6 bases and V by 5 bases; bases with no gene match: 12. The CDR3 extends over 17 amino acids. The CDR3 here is CASSPTSTSGSLNEQFF. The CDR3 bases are TGTGCCAGCAGTCCTACCTCCACTAGCGGGAGTCTCAATGAGCAGTTCTTC.

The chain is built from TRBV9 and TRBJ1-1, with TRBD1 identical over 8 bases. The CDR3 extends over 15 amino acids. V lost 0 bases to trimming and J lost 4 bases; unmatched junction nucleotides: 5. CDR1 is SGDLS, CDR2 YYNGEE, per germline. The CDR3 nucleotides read TGTGCCAGCAGCGTAGGGACAGGGTTCGGCACTGAAGCTTTCTTT. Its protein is CASSVGTGFGTEAFF.

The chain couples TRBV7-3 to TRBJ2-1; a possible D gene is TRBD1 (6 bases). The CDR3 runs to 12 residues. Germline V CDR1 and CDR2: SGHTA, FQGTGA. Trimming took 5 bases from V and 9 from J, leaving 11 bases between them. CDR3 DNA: TGTGCCAGCAGCATACGAGGGGGTGAGCAGTTCTTC. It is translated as CASSIRGGEQFF. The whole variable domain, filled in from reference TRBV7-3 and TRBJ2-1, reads GAGVSQTPSNKVTEKGKYVELRCDPISGHTALYWYRQSLGQGPEFLIYFQGTGAADDSGLPNDRFFAVRPEGSVSTLKIQRTERGDSAVYLCASSIRGGEQFFGPGTRLTVL.

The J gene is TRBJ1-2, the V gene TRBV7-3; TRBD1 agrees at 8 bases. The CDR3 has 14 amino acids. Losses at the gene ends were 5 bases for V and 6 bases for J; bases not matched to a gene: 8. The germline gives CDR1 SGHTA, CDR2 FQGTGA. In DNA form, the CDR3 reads TGTGCCAGCAGCCCACAAACAGGGGGGCATGGCTACACCTTC. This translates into CASSPQTGGHGYTF.

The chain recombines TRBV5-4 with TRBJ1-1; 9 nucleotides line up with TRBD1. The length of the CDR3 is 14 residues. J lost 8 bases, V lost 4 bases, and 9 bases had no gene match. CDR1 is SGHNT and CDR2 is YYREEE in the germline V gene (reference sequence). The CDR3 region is CASSPTPGQGEAFF. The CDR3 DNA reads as TGTGCCAGCAGCCCCACACCGGGACAGGGAGAAGCTTTCTTT.

The CDR3 DNA reads as TGTGCCAGCAGTTGGACAGGGGGGACGAATCAGCCCCAGCATTTT. Encoded protein: CASSWTGGTNQPQHF. The rearrangement uses TRBV6-5 and TRBJ1-5; TRBD1 matches 10 bases. The germline gives CDR1 MNHEY, CDR2 SVGAGI. With 4 bases clipped from V and 4 bases from J, the junction kept 4 bases outside the gene matches. The CDR3 sequence is 15 residues long.

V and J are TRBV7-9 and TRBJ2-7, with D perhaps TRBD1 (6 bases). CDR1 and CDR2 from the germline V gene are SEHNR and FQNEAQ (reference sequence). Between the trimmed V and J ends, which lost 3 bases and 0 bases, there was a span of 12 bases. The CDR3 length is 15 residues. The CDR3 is CASSFEQGISYEQYF. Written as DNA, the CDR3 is TGTGCCAGCAGCTTCGAACAGGGAATCTCCTACGAGCAGTACTTC.

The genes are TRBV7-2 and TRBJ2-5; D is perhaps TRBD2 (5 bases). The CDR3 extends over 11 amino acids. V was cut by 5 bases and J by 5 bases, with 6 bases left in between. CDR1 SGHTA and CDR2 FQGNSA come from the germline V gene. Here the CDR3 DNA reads TGTGCCAGCAGCGACTACGAGACCCAGTACTTC. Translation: CASSDYETQYF.

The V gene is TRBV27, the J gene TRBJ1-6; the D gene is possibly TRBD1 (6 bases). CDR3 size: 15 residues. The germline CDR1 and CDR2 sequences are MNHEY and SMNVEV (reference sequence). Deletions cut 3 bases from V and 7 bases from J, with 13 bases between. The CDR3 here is CASSLMGDKNSPLHF. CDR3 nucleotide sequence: TGTGCCAGCAGTTTGATGGGGGACAAAAATTCACCCCTCCACTTT.

The CDR3 nucleotides are TGTGCCAGCACCTATGCTGGCGGCAGGGACTATGGCTACACCTTC. Protein sequence: CASTYAGGRDYGYTF. The V call is TRBV4-2, the J call TRBJ1-2; tentatively, D is TRBD1 (5 bases). The germline V gene has CDR1 LGHNA and CDR2 YNFKEQ. The germline V and J ends were trimmed by 7 bases and 3 bases, with 18 bases remaining between them. CDR3 length: 15 residues.

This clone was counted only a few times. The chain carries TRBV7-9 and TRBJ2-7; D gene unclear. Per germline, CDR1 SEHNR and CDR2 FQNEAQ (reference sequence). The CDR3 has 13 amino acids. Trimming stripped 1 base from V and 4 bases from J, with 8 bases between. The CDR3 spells CASSLVRQYEQYF. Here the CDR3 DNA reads TGTGCCAGCAGCTTAGTTCGTCAGTACGAGCAGTACTTC.

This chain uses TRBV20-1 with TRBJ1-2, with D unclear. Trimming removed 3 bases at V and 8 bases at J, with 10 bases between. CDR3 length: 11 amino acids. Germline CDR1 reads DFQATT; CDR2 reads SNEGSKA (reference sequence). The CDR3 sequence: CSASSLLGYTF. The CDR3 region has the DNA TGCAGTGCTAGTTCCCTCCTCGGCTACACCTTC.